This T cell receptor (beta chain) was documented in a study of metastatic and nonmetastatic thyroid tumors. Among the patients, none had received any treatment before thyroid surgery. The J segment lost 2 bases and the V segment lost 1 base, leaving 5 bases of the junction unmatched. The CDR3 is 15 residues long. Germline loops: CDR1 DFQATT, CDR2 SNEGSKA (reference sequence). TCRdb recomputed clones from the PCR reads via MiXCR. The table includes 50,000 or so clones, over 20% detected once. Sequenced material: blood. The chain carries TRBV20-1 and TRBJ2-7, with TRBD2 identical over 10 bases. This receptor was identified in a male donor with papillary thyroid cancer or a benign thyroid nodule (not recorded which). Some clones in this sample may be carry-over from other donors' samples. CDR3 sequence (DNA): TGCAGTGCTAGAGCCCCAAGCGGGAGGGCCTACGAGCAGTACTTC. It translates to CSARAPSGRAYEQYF.